This T cell receptor (beta chain) was captured in a study of OX40 agonist ivuxolimab in advanced cancers. Across the study: Partial responses were recorded for three patients, including one with hepatocellular carcinoma and two with cutaneous melanoma. Broader study findings: The work left the antigen specificity of expanded peripheral T cells undetermined. Blood T cells, both CD4+ and CD8+, expanded clonally by week 6 at 0.1 to 3.0 mg/kg.

Blood sampling was done at baseline, cycle 4 day 1, and cycle 7 day 1. Details on this clone: The antigen remains undetermined.

The method was immunoSEQ multiplex PCR; TCRdb's version includes in-frame clones alone and lacks a portion of them. Here the sample spans more than 85,000 clones, 75% to 95% being singletons. V shed 7 bases and J shed 7 bases, with 11 bases lying between them. From germline, CDR1 is MDHEN and CDR2 SYDVKM. The CDR3 has 13 amino acids. V gene TRBV28 combines with J gene TRBJ1-6, with no clear D. Material: CD4+ or CD8+ T cells sorted from blood, obtained in a trial of the OX40 agonist ivuxolimab. This TCR was recovered from an adult with an advanced solid tumor such as melanoma, head and neck, liver or kidney cancer. The DNA of the CDR3 is TGTGCCAGCACCCTGAGTGGGAATTCACCCCTCCACTTT. Protein product: CASTLSGNSPLHF.